This TCR beta chain emerged from a study of T cells in localized non-small cell lung cancer (TCRdb year 2020). At the level of the whole study: The study analyzed T cell repertoires of 200 to 250 early-stage NSCLC patients, comparing tumors and uninvolved tumor-adjacent lungs. The cohort was made up of 236 treatment-naive NSCLC patients whose localized lung tumors had been resected. A mean age of around 66 years was recorded for the NSCLC patients, of whom 120 to 150 were male and 95 to 110 were female.

What the research found in general, with its limitations: Higher T cell density in blood was associated with longer overall survival, whereas higher clonality in adjacent lung was associated with shorter survival. Because multi-region tumor sequencing was not performed, intratumor heterogeneity could not be ruled out. Uninvolved tumor-adjacent lung showed the highest T cell clonality, higher than tumor, which suggests more focused antigenic responses in the adjacent lung. A median of roughly 60 of the top 100 tumor clones were detected in paired uninvolved adjacent lung, and around 30 of these tumor clones were also found among the top 100 clones of the paired uninvolved adjacent lung. Because the study design was exploratory, TCR variables were selected using unadjusted p-values without false-discovery rate correction.

TCR beta CDR3 regions were sequenced from DNA using the immunoSEQ Assay. The original methods were these. T cell density was computed as TCR beta template counts normalized to usable DNA estimated by amplifying housekeeping genes. Richness was estimated using the preseqR package, with extrapolation to 400,000 templates for PBMC samples and to 120,000 templates for tissue samples. Clonality was defined as one minus Pielou's evenness. Tissue-enriched TCRs were identified by differential abundance testing using productive amino-acid clonotypes, minimum total count 5 and alpha 0.1. The Jaccard Index and the Morisita Overlap Index were used to measure repertoire overlap between compartments. GLIPH clustered TCR beta CDR3s with public tetramer-defined viral CDR3s; viral motifs required at least three viral sequences plus V-gene enrichment. TCRdb took this table from immuneACCESS and kept in-frame rearrangements with V and J called. Such tables lack part of the clones; where checked against another copy, unresolved V genes explain under half of the gap, and the rest is unexplained. That table supplies the V and J calls and clone size; D and trimming were determined from the DNA. The sample records about 53,000 clones, around 80% of which are singletons. The ten largest clonotypes hold approximately 18% of the sample.

Concerning this clone itself: The clone's antigen remains unknown. Base qualities are not recorded, but no much larger clone differs from it by a single base.

At diagnosis, tumor, uninvolved tumor-adjacent lung and peripheral blood were collected and then preserved as a mix of FFPE and fresh-frozen material. For TCR repertoire profiling, the blood samples were analyzed as peripheral blood mononuclear cells. V is pruned by 4 bases and J by 3 bases, leaving 3 bases of the junction without a gene match. The CDR3 sequence holds 13 residues, the cysteine and phenylalanine included. Only the CDR3 region is kept as DNA, spanning 39 bases read in frame from base 1. Sequences SGHDN (CDR1) and FVKESK (CDR2) are obtained from the germline V gene. The TCR originated in a man aged 40-75 years with stage III lung adenocarcinoma. Here the chain combines TRBV14 and TRBJ2-7; TRBD1 agrees with 7 junctional bases. This specimen was peripheral blood mononuclear cells, taken before any cancer treatment. The DNA sequence is as follows: TGTGCCAGCAGCCTAGGGACAGTCTACGAGCAGTACTTC. This sequence encodes CASSLGTVYEQYF.